The 24 T cell receptor beta chains listed next were all sequenced from one sample in a study of vaccination and CD4 T cells after COVID-19. Treatment in this sample: roughly 10-day PBMC culture with coronavirus spike peptide pools or control peptides (ViraFEST assay). These receptors' targets are unknown. Cultured CD4+ T cells had their DNA profiled by the Oncomine TCR Beta short-read assay. In TCRdb, the PCR reads were re-called with MiXCR into one record per CDR3 protein. The data hold roughly 18,000 distinct CDR3 sequences, with about 56% observed a single time. The material was CD4+ T cells from blood, cultured in vitro, obtained before SARS-CoV-2 vaccination. These receptors all come from a human donor who had recovered from COVID-19.

V is TRBV30 and J is TRBJ2-7; TRBD2 is a possible D gene (5 bases). V lost 2 bases, J lost 0 bases, and 11 bases lay in between. Germline CDR1 and CDR2: GTSNPN and SVGIG (reference sequence). The CDR3 runs 14 residues. The CDR3 spells CAWSLSGSSYEQYF. CDR3 in DNA: TGTGCCTGGAGTCTGAGCGGAAGCTCCTACGAGCAGTACTTC.

This clonotype was counted between two and nine times. The chain employs TRBV27 and TRBJ2-5, with a possible D match to TRBD2 (6 bases). CDR3 length: 19 residues. The V and J ends lost 5 bases and 1 base respectively, with 26 bases between them. Germline V CDR1 and CDR2: MNHEY, SMNVEV (reference sequence). The CDR3 reads CASSPLAGSTRFPQETQYF. The CDR3 coding sequence is TGTGCCAGCAGTCCCTTGGCGGGATCCACCAGGTTCCCCCAAGAGACCCAGTACTTC.

The genes are TRBV2 and TRBJ1-2; D gene unclear. CDR3 length: 13 residues. Germline CDR1 is SNHLY and CDR2 is FYNNEI. Trimming took off 4 bases at V and 3 bases at J, with 9 bases between the two ends. The DNA of the CDR3 is TGTGCCAGCAGTGTATCCGGTTACTATGGCTACACCTTC. This codes for CASSVSGYYGYTF.

The rearrangement uses TRBV6-2 or TRBV6-3 and TRBJ2-3; a weak D match, TRBD2 (6 bases). V was pared by 5 bases and J by 4 bases, with 19 bases between. Germline CDR1 is MNHEY and CDR2 is SVGEGT. This CDR3 has 16 amino acids. The CDR3 protein is CASSPPRRRRADTQYF. CDR3 nucleotide sequence: TGTGCCAGCAGTCCTCCTAGGAGGAGGAGGGCAGATACGCAGTATTTT.

This chain joins TRBV19 and TRBJ2-5, with unresolved D. The germline V and J ends were trimmed by 4 bases and 2 bases, with 11 bases remaining between them. This CDR3 region has 14 residues. CDR1 LNHDA and CDR2 SQIVND come from the germline V gene (reference sequence). The CDR3 nucleotides are TGTGCCAGTAGTACATCTCCAATTCAAGAGACCCAGTACTTC. Amino acids: CASSTSPIQETQYF.

The V call is TRBV5-1, the J call TRBJ1-6; possible D gene TRBD1, 5 bases. V was pared by 4 bases and J by 6 bases, with 14 bases between. CDR1 is SGHRS, CDR2 YFSETQ, per germline. The CDR3 has 15 residues. The CDR3 loop is CASSPGTLGNSPLHF. Here the CDR3 DNA reads TGCGCCAGCAGCCCCGGGACCCTGGGTAATTCACCCCTCCACTTT.

The chain has TRBV4-3 and TRBJ1-6, with unresolved D. CDR3 length: 15 residues. Germline CDR1 and CDR2: LGHNA and YSLEER. With 3 bases removed from V and 10 bases from J, the gap between germline ends came to 16 bases. DNA of the CDR3: TGCGCCAGCAGCCAGGCGGGAAGGGTTCCCTCACCCCTCCACTTT. Its protein product is CASSQAGRVPSPLHF.

The CDR3 DNA reads as TGCAGTGCTAGAGCGGGGCTCGGGAGCAATCAGCCCCAGCATTTT. Translating gives CSARAGLGSNQPQHF. The chain combines TRBV20-1 with TRBJ1-5; possibly TRBD1 for D (5 bases). Germline-derived CDR1 and CDR2 are DFQATT and SNEGSKA (reference sequence). This CDR3 is built from 15 residues. The V and J ends lost 1 base and 1 base respectively, with 11 bases between them.

The chain combines TRBV6-1 with TRBJ1-2; 7 bases match TRBD1. The germline CDR1 and CDR2 sequences are MNHNS and SASEGT. The CDR3 is 12 amino acids. The trim removed 6 bases at V and 6 bases at J, leaving 4 bases unmatched. The CDR3 DNA reads as TGTGCCAGCAGCCGACAGGGTGATGGCTACACCTTC. Translating gives CASSRQGDGYTF.

The V gene is TRBV20-1, the J gene TRBJ2-1; D is undetermined. Germline values: CDR1 DFQATT, CDR2 SNEGSKA (reference sequence). Trimming pared 0 bases from V and 4 bases from J, leaving 7 bases between. This CDR3 has 13 residues. DNA for the CDR3: TGCAGTGCTAGAGATCGGCAGTACAATGAGCAGTTCTTC. Translation: CSARDRQYNEQFF.

The chain carries TRBV20-1 and TRBJ2-4; 9 positions agree with TRBD1. In germline, CDR1 is DFQATT, CDR2 SNEGSKA (reference sequence). Trimming cost V 6 bases and J 1 base; bases outside gene matches: 7. This CDR3 contains 15 residues. CDR3 region: CSARTGVPAKNIQYF. The CDR3 DNA sequence: TGCAGTGCCCGGACAGGGGTTCCGGCCAAAAACATTCAGTACTTC.

This chain joins TRBV11-3 and TRBJ1-1, with TRBD1 identical over 8 bases. The CDR3 runs 15 residues. Germline lookup yields CDR1 SGHNT and CDR2 YENEEA. Trimming cost V 1 base and J 1 base; bases outside gene matches: 2. The CDR3 spells CASSLGGQGNTEAFF. CDR3 nucleotide sequence: TGTGCCAGCAGCTTAGGAGGACAGGGGAACACTGAAGCTTTCTTT.

V usage is TRBV15 and J usage is TRBJ2-3; 10 bases map to TRBD2. Losses at the gene ends were 3 bases for V and 11 bases for J; bases not matched to a gene: 8. The CDR3 is 14 residues long. From germline, CDR1 is LNHNV and CDR2 YYDKDF (reference sequence). The DNA of the CDR3 is TGTGCCACCAGCAGGGCTAGCGGGGGCCGGGAGCAGTATTTT. The encoded protein is CATSRASGGREQYF.

The chain carries TRBV5-4 and TRBJ1-2; no definite D call. Germline loops: CDR1 SGHNT, CDR2 YYREEE (reference sequence). The CDR3 is made up of 12 amino acids. The V end was cut by 0 bases, the J end by 4 bases, with 4 bases between. DNA for the CDR3: TGTGCCAGCAGCTTGGCGCTCTATGGCTACACCTTC. It specifies CASSLALYGYTF.

The V and J genes are TRBV5-4 and TRBJ1-1; the match to TRBD1 covers 11 bases. The CDR3 covers 15 residues. Germline CDR1 and CDR2: SGHNT and YYREEE (reference sequence). The V gene end was trimmed by 3 bases and the J gene end by 5 bases; junction bases not matched to a gene: 6. CDR3 sequence: CASSSGTGGRTEAFF. CDR3 coding DNA: TGTGCCAGCAGCTCCGGGACAGGGGGACGAACTGAAGCTTTCTTT.

The rearrangement joins TRBV6-5 to TRBJ1-1, with TRBD1 matching 7 bases. The CDR3 runs 14 residues. Germline V gives CDR1 MNHEY, CDR2 SVGAGI. The J segment lost 6 bases and the V segment lost 0 bases, leaving 4 bases of the junction unmatched. The CDR3 nucleotides read TGTGCCAGCAGTTACTCGACAGGGCGGCCTGAAGCTTTCTTT. Protein sequence: CASSYSTGRPEAFF.

The chain links TRBV19 to TRBJ1-1; D possibly corresponds to TRBD1 (5 bases). The V end lost 4 bases, the J end lost 1 base, and 7 bases lay between the germline ends. The CDR3 is made up of 13 amino acids. The germline V gene has CDR1 LNHDA and CDR2 SQIVND (reference sequence). CDR3 coding DNA: TGTGCCAGTAGTAAGGGGCCGAACACTGAAGCTTTCTTT. Protein sequence: CASSKGPNTEAFF.

V usage is TRBV29-1 and J usage is TRBJ1-2; perhaps TRBD1 as D (5 bases). The V end lost 5 bases, the J end lost 4 bases, and 14 bases lay between the germline ends. The CDR3 length is 13 residues. Per the germline V gene, CDR1 is SQVTM and CDR2 is ANQGSEA. CDR3 sequence reads: CSVTEGASYGYTF. For the CDR3, the DNA is TGCAGCGTTACCGAAGGGGCCTCCTATGGCTACACCTTC.

The genes are TRBV7-2 and TRBJ2-7; 10 bases line up with TRBD2. J was trimmed by 2 bases and V by 6 bases; bases with no gene match: 10. Germline loops: CDR1 SGHTA, CDR2 FQGNSA. The CDR3 is made up of 16 amino acids. CDR3 nucleotides: TGTGCCAGCAGACCCTTCCCACTAGCGGGAACCTACGAGCAGTACTTC. This translates into CASRPFPLAGTYEQYF.

The V call is TRBV15, the J call TRBJ1-1, with D possibly matching TRBD1 (6 bases). Trimming removed 1 base at V and 5 bases at J, with 11 bases between. The CDR3 contains 14 residues. The germline CDR1 and CDR2 sequences are LNHNV and YYDKDF (reference sequence). CDR3 protein: CATSRVRGGTEAFF. The CDR3 DNA reads as TGTGCCACCAGCAGAGTCAGGGGCGGAACTGAAGCTTTCTTT. Based on the CDR3 plus reference TRBV15 and TRBJ1-1, the full variable domain is DAMVIQNPRYQVTQFGKPVTLSCSQTLNHNVMYWYQQKSSQAPKLLFHYYDKDFNNEADTPDNFQSRRPNTSFCFLDIRSPGLGDTAMYLCATSRVRGGTEAFFGQGTRLTVV.

This chain links TRBV7-9 with TRBJ1-1; no firm D call. CDR1 SEHNR and CDR2 FQNEAQ come from the germline V gene (reference sequence). The CDR3 spans 11 residues. V was clipped by 1 base and J by 7 bases, with 4 bases between them. The CDR3 nucleotides are TGTGCCAGCAGCTTAGGTCTTGAAGCTTTCTTT. Protein product: CASSLGLEAFF. Using reference TRBV7-9 and TRBJ1-1 for the parts outside the CDR3, the full variable domain is DTGVSQNPRHKITKRGQNVTFRCDPISEHNRLYWYRQTLGQGPEFLTYFQNEAQLEKSRLLSDRFSAERPKGSFSTLEIQRTEQGDSAMYLCASSLGLEAFFGQGTRLTVV.

The V call is TRBV15, the J call TRBJ2-1, with TRBD2 matching 10 bases. CDR1 LNHNV and CDR2 YYDKDF come from the germline V gene (reference sequence). The junction had 7 bases not matched to a gene; V was cut back by 5 bases and J by 6 bases. The CDR3 is 15 amino acids. The CDR3 nucleotides read TGTGCCACCAGCCGCCGGACTAGCGGTCTCAATGAGCAGTTCTTC. Amino acid sequence: CATSRRTSGLNEQFF.

The chain links TRBV2 to TRBJ2-1; the D gene is possibly TRBD2 (6 bases). V lost 6 bases and J lost 7, with 13 bases in between. CDR3 length: 13 residues. The V gene's germline CDR1 is SNHLY and CDR2 FYNNEI. CDR3 protein: CASRREVGNEQFF. For the CDR3, the DNA is TGTGCCAGCAGGAGGGAGGTTGGAAATGAGCAGTTCTTC.

This chain links TRBV7-9 with TRBJ1-2, with D maybe TRBD1 (6 bases). Trimming pared 1 base from V and 2 bases from J, leaving 11 bases between. CDR3 length: 15 residues. Per the germline V gene, CDR1 is SEHNR and CDR2 is FQNEAQ (reference sequence). CDR3 DNA sequence: TGTGCCAGCAGCTTAGGGGGGGCAGCGAACTATGGCTACACCTTC. Translating gives CASSLGGAANYGYTF.